The 17 T cell receptor beta chains below come from one sample, sequenced in a study of response to subunit inactivated influenza vaccine. TCRdb used MiXCR to reprocess the RT-PCR reads, holding one entry per CDR3 protein. This table holds a few hundred thousand distinct CDR3 sequences, around 15% found once. This specimen consisted of PBMCs from blood, obtained about 13 days after vaccination. These receptor sequences come from a man aged 45 to 65 who received an inactivated influenza vaccine.

J is TRBJ2-2 and V is TRBV29-1, with a tentative D call TRBD2 (6 bases). In germline, CDR1 is SQVTM, CDR2 ANQGSEA. With 8 bases removed from V and 5 bases from J, the gap between germline ends came to 15 bases. This CDR3 has 13 residues. The CDR3 DNA reads TGCAGCTTTGCCAGGAGGGAAACCGGGGAGCTGTTTTTT. This encodes CSFARRETGELFF.

This clonotype appeared a few times. The chain carries TRBV15 and TRBJ2-7, with 7 bases identical to TRBD2. CDR1 is LNHNV and CDR2 is YYDKDF in the germline V gene (reference sequence). V lost 0 bases, J lost 0 bases, and 2 bases stayed unmatched. CDR3 length equals 15 residues. The CDR3 here is CATSRDQRGSYEQYF. In DNA form, the CDR3 reads TGTGCCACCAGCAGAGATCAGCGGGGCTCCTACGAGCAGTACTTC.

V gene TRBV7-2 combines with J gene TRBJ2-2, with 8 bases matching TRBD1. The CDR3 runs to 15 residues. After removal of 1 base from V and 4 bases from J, the junction contained 2 bases not matched to a gene. Germline V CDR1 and CDR2: SGHTA, FQGNSA. CDR3 residues: CASSLDRGFTGELFF. DNA of the CDR3: TGTGCCAGCAGCTTAGACAGGGGGTTCACCGGGGAGCTGTTTTTT.

This sequence joins TRBV20-1 and TRBJ2-1, with 13 positions matching TRBD2. Germline values: CDR1 DFQATT, CDR2 SNEGSKA (reference sequence). V lost 6 bases to trimming and J lost 7 bases; unmatched junction nucleotides: 3. CDR3 length: 13 residues. DNA for the CDR3: TGCAGTGCGAGACTAGCGGGGGGAAATGAGCAGTTCTTC. It codes for CSARLAGGNEQFF.

J is TRBJ2-7 and V is TRBV5-1; D call uncertain. V lost 4 bases and J 0 bases, leaving 14 bases between the germline ends. From germline, CDR1 is SGHRS and CDR2 YFSETQ. The length of the CDR3 is 15 residues. CDR3 sequence: CASSQLDSTSYEQYF. The CDR3 DNA is TGCGCCAGCAGCCAATTAGACTCAACCTCCTACGAGCAGTACTTC. The full variable domain, in which reference TRBV5-1 and TRBJ2-7 provide the parts outside the CDR3, is KAGVTQTPRYLIKTRGQQVTLSCSPISGHRSVSWYQQTPGQGLQFLFEYFSETQRNKGNFPGRFSGRQFSNSRSEMNVSTLELGDSALYLCASSQLDSTSYEQYFGPGTRLTVT.

The chain uses TRBV7-8 and TRBJ2-3; TRBD1 aligns across 11 bases. There are 17 residues in the CDR3. Germline values: CDR1 SGHVS, CDR2 FQNEAQ. Trimming took 0 bases from V and 3 from J; bases not matched to a gene: 5. CDR3 nucleotides: TGTGCCAGCAGCTTAGCCGGGACAGGGGGTTTTACAGATACGCAGTATTTT. Its translation: CASSLAGTGGFTDTQYF. Looking up the rest from reference TRBV7-8 and TRBJ2-3 gives the full variable domain: GAGVSQSPRYKVAKRGQDVALRCDPISGHVSLFWYQQALGQGPEFLTYFQNEAQLDKSGLPSDRFFAERPEGSVSTLKIQRTQQEDSAVYLCASSLAGTGGFTDTQYFGPGTRLTVL.

The chain uses TRBV7-9 and TRBJ1-1; D remains ambiguous. This CDR3 is built from 13 residues. Germline V CDR1 and CDR2: SEHNR, FQNEAQ (reference sequence). V lost 6 bases, J lost 3 bases, and 11 bases lay in between. Here the CDR3 DNA reads TGTGCCAGCAGGGCGGACGGTTACACTGAAGCTTTCTTT. It is translated as CASRADGYTEAFF. Supplemented by reference TRBV7-9 and TRBJ1-1, the full variable domain reads DTGVSQNPRHKITKRGQNVTFRCDPISEHNRLYWYRQTLGQGPEFLTYFQNEAQLEKSRLLSDRFSAERPKGSFSTLEIQRTEQGDSAMYLCASRADGYTEAFFGQGTRLTVV.

J is TRBJ2-2 and V is TRBV11-3, with D uncertain. CDR3 size: 14 residues. Germline V CDR1 and CDR2: SGHNT, YENEEA. The ends were cut back, 6 bases at V and 1 base at J, with 9 bases in the middle. This CDR3 reads CASRDRRNTGELFF. DNA for the CDR3: TGTGCCAGCAGAGACCGCCGGAACACCGGGGAGCTGTTTTTT.

This clonotype was counted only a few times. CDR3 amino acids: CATSRDRRTGARDTQYF. The CDR3 DNA sequence: TGTGCCACCAGCAGAGATCGAAGGACAGGGGCACGGGATACGCAGTATTTT. The chain links TRBV15 to TRBJ2-3; 9 nucleotides match TRBD1. The V and J ends lost 0 bases and 6 bases, in that order; junction bases with no gene match: 10. The CDR3 length is 17 residues. Germline V gene sequence: CDR1 LNHNV, CDR2 YYDKDF (reference sequence).

The chain recombines TRBV11-2 with TRBJ1-2; TRBD1 matches 8 bases. This CDR3 is 15 amino acids long. Germline V gene data show CDR1 as SGHAT and CDR2 as FQNNGV. Trimming cost V 6 bases and J 8 bases; bases outside gene matches: 14. The CDR3 nucleotides read TGTGCCAGCAGTTTAACGAGCGGACAGGGAGGCGGCTACACCTTC. It yields the protein CASSLTSGQGGGYTF.

This clonotype was seen at least ten times. The rearrangement links TRBV20-1 to TRBJ2-3, with 9 nucleotides matching TRBD2. CDR1 and CDR2 from the germline V gene are DFQATT and SNEGSKA (reference sequence). The CDR3 extends over 15 amino acids. Trimming cost V 6 bases and J 2 bases; bases outside gene matches: 9. CDR3 residues: CSAPERGAFTDTQYF. The CDR3 nucleotides read TGCAGTGCACCTGAGCGGGGGGCCTTCACAGATACGCAGTATTTT.

This clonotype was picked up a small number of times. The genes are TRBV24-1 and TRBJ2-5, with a weak D call TRBD1 (6 bases). The CDR3 extends over 16 amino acids. The V end lost 0 bases, the J end lost 1 base, and 11 bases lay between the germline ends. The V gene's germline CDR1 is KGHDR and CDR2 SFDVKD. Written as DNA, the CDR3 is TGTGCCACCAGTGATTTGGTCCAGACAGGCCAAGAGACCCAGTACTTC. Protein product: CATSDLVQTGQETQYF.

The chain has TRBV20-1 and TRBJ2-7; D is undetermined. V was pared by 6 bases and J by 3 bases, with 12 bases between. In germline, CDR1 is DFQATT, CDR2 SNEGSKA (reference sequence). There are 12 residues in the CDR3. The CDR3 reads CSAPTRSYEQYF. CDR3 DNA: TGCAGTGCGCCGACAAGAAGCTACGAGCAGTACTTC.

This clonotype was detected only a few times. This chain links TRBV20-1 with TRBJ2-1; 11 bases map to TRBD2. The CDR3 runs to 14 residues. Germline V CDR1 and CDR2: DFQATT, SNEGSKA (reference sequence). The J segment lost 7 bases and the V segment lost 4 bases, leaving 6 bases of the junction unmatched. The CDR3 reads CSAKYSGRGNEQFF. The DNA of the CDR3 is TGCAGTGCTAAATATAGCGGGAGGGGGAATGAGCAGTTCTTC.

V is TRBV6-2 or TRBV6-3 and J is TRBJ2-1, with D possibly TRBD2 on 5 matching bases. The CDR3 contains 14 residues. Trimming pared 6 bases from V and 9 bases from J, leaving 18 bases between. Germline V gene data show CDR1 as MNHEY and CDR2 as SVGEGT. The chain's CDR3 is CASRLGVGVGEQFF. The CDR3 DNA sequence: TGTGCCAGCAGACTCGGGGTCGGGGTAGGTGAGCAGTTCTTC.

This chain joins TRBV5-1 and TRBJ1-1; 10 nucleotides align to TRBD1. Germline CDR1 reads SGHRS; CDR2 reads YFSETQ. There are 13 residues in the CDR3. The J segment lost 11 bases and the V segment lost 4 bases, leaving 8 bases of the junction unmatched. For the CDR3, the DNA is TGCGCCAGCAGCATCCGACAGGGGGCCCCGGCTTTCTTT. Translating it yields CASSIRQGAPAFF. Using reference TRBV5-1 and TRBJ1-1 for the parts outside the CDR3, the full variable domain is KAGVTQTPRYLIKTRGQQVTLSCSPISGHRSVSWYQQTPGQGLQFLFEYFSETQRNKGNFPGRFSGRQFSNSRSEMNVSTLELGDSALYLCASSIRQGAPAFFGQGTRLTVV.

This clonotype was counted a few times. The gene calls are TRBV5-1 and TRBJ2-1; TRBD1 might be the D (6 bases). The CDR3 extends over 14 amino acids. The ends were cut back, 4 bases at V and 1 base at J, with 9 bases in the middle. Germline V CDR1 and CDR2: SGHRS, YFSETQ. This CDR3 reads CASSEDRSYNEQFF. The CDR3 DNA follows: TGCGCCAGCAGCGAGGACAGATCCTACAATGAGCAGTTCTTC.